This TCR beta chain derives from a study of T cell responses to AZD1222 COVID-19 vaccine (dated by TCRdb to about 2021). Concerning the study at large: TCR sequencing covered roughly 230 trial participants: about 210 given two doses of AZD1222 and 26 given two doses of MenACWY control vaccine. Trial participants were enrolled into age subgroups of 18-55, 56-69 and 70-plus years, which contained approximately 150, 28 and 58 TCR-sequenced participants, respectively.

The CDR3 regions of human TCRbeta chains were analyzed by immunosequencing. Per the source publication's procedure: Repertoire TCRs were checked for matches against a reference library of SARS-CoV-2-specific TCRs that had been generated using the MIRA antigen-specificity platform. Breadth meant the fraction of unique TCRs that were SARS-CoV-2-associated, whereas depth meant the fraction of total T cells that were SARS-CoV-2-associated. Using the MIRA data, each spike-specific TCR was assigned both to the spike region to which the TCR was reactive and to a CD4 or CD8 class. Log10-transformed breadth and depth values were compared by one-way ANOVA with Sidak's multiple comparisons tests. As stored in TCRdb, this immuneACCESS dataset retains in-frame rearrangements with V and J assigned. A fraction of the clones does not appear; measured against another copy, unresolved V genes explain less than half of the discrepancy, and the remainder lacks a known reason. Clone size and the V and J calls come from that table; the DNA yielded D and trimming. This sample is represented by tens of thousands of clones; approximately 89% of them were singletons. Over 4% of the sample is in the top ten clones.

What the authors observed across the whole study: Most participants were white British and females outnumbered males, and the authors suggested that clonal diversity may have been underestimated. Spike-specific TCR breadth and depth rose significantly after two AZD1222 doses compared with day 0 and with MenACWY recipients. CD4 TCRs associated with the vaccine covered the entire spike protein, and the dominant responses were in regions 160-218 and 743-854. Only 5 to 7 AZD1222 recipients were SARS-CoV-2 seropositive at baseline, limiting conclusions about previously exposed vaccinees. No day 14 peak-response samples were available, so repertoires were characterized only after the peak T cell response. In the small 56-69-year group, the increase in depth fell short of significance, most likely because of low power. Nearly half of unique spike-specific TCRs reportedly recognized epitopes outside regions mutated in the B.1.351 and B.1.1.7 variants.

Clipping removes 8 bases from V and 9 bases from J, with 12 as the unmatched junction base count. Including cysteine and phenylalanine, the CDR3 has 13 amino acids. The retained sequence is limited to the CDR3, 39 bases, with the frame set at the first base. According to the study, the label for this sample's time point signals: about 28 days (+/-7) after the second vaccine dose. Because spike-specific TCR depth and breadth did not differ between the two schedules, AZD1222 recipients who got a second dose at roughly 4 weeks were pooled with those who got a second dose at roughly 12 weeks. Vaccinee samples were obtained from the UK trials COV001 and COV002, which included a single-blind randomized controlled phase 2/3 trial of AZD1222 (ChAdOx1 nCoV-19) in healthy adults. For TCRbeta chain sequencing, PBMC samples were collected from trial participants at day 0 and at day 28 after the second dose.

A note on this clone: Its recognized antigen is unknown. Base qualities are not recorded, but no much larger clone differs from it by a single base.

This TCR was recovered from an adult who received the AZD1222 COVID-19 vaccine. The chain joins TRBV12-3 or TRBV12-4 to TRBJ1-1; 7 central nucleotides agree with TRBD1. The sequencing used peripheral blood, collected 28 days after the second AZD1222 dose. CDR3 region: CASGSEDRSKAFF. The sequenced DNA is TGTGCCAGCGGATCGGAGGACAGGAGCAAAGCTTTCTTT.